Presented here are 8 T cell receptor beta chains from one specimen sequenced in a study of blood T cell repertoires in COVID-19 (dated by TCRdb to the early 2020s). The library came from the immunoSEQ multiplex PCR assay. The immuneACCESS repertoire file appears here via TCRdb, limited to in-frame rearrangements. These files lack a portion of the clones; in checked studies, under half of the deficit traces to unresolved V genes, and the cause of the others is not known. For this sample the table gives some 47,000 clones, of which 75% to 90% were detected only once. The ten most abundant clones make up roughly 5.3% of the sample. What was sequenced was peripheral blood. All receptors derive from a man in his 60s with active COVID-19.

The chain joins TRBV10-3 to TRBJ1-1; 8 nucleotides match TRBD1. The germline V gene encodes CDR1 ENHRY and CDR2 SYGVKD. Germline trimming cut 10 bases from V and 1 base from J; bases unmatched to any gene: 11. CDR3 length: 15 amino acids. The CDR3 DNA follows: TGTGCCAGCGGACAGGGTGGGGGGTGGAACACTGAAGCTTTCTTT. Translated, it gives CASGQGGGWNTEAFF.

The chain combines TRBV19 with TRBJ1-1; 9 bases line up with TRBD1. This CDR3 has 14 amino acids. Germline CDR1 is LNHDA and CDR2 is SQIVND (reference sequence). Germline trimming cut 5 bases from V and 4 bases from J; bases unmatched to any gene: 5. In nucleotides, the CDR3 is TGTGCCAGTAGTGACAGGGGGTCTGTCACTGAAGCTTTCTTT. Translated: CASSDRGSVTEAFF.

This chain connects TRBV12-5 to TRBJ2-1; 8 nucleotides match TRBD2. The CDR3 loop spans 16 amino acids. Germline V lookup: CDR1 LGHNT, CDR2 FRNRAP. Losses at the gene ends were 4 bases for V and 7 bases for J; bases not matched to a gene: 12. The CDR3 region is CASGSPRLAGTNEQFF. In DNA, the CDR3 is TGTGCTAGTGGTTCCCCCAGGCTAGCGGGCACTAATGAGCAGTTCTTC. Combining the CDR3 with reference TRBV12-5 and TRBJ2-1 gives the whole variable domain DARVTQTPRHKVTEMGQEVTMRCQPILGHNTVFWYRQTMMQGLELLAYFRNRAPLDDSGMPKDRFSAEMPDATLATLKIQPSEPRDSAVYFCASGSPRLAGTNEQFFGPGTRLTVL.

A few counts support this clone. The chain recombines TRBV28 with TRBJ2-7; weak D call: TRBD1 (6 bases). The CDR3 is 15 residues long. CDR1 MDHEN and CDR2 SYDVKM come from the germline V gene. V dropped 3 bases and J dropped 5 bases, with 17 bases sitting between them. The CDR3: CASSLLDRPADEQYF. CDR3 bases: TGTGCCAGCAGTTTGCTTGACAGGCCCGCTGACGAGCAGTACTTC.

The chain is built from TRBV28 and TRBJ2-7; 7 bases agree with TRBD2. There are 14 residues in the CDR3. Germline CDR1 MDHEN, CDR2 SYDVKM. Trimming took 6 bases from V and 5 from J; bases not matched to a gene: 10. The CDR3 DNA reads TGTGCCAGCAGACATGAGGGCGGGAGTAACGAGCAGTACTTC. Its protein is CASRHEGGSNEQYF.

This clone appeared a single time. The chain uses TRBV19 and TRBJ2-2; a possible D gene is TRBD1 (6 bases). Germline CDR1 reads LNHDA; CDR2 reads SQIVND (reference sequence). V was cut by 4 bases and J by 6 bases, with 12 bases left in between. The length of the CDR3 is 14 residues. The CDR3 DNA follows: TGTGCCAGTAGTAGCCAAAAGGGGGCCGGGGAGCTGTTTTTT. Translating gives CASSSQKGAGELFF.

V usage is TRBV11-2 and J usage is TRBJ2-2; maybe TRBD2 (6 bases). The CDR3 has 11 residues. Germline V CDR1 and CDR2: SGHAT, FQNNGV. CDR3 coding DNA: TGTGCATGGGGGGTCACCGGGGAGCTGTTTTTT. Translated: CAWGVTGELFF.

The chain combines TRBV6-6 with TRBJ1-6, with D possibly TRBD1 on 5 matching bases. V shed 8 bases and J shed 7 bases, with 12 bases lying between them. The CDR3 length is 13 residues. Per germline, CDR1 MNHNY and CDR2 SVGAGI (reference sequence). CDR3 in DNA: TGTGCCAGCGGGGGGACGGAGAATTCACCCCTCCACTTT. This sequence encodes CASGGTENSPLHF.